This T cell receptor beta chain was profiled in a study of CD8 T cells in Susac syndrome. The study, taken as a whole, reports: That the number of individuals in its TCR sequencing and HLA analysis was relatively small was acknowledged by the study.

Reverse transcription used about 0.45 to 1 ug RNA and random hexamers. TCRdb independently ran MiXCR on the immunoSEQ multiplex PCR reads; one entry per CDR3 protein. The sample lists hundreds of thousands of distinct CDR3 sequences, 80% to 90% occurring once. V was shortened by 2 bases and J by 6 bases, with 20 bases between the two germline ends. CDR3 length: 18 amino acids. The germline CDR1 and CDR2 sequences are LNHNV and YYDKDF (reference sequence). Concerning this clonotype: Antigen specificity is unknown.

The chain couples TRBV15 to TRBJ1-6, with a tentative D call TRBD1 (5 bases). Sequenced input: CD8+ T cells from PBMCs. The receptor's source is a human donor with multiple sclerosis. CDR3 sequence: CATSRLKTGTVVNSPLHF. The CDR3 DNA sequence: TGTGCCACCAGCAGACTGAAAACCGGGACCGTCGTTAATTCACCCCTCCACTTT.